Below are 18 T cell receptor beta chains sequenced from a single sample in a study of shared clonotypes between healthy human individuals (dated by TCRdb to about 2020). The receptor library was made with the immunoSEQ multiplex PCR assay. The immuneACCESS repertoire file appears here via TCRdb, limited to in-frame rearrangements. These files lack a portion of the clones; in checked studies, under half of the deficit traces to unresolved V genes, and the cause of the others is not known. This sample holds under 1,900,000 clones; 98% were observed only once. The ten top clones hold over 0.3% of the sample. Input material: naive CD4+ T cells sorted from blood. What the cell subset or site label conveys for this sample: CD45RA+ positively selected. The receptor source for this set is a young man in good health.

This rearrangement joins TRBV2 to TRBJ1-1; D is possibly TRBD1 (5 bases). CDR3 size: 15 residues. The germline CDR1 and CDR2 sequences are SNHLY and FYNNEI. V shed 1 base and J shed 4 bases, with 13 bases lying between them. The chain's CDR3 is CASSEETPGTTEAFF. CDR3 bases: TGTGCCAGCAGTGAAGAAACGCCAGGGACCACTGAAGCTTTCTTT. The full variable domain, with the rest looked up from reference TRBV2 and TRBJ1-1, is EPEVTQTPSHQVTQMGQEVILRCVPISNHLYFYWYRQILGQKVEFLVSFYNNEISEKSEIFDDQFSVERPDGSNFTLKIRSTKLEDSAMYFCASSEETPGTTEAFFGQGTRLTVV.

Of note for this clone: The same CDR3 arises from other DNA sequences in this sample as well. This rearrangement joins TRBV28 to TRBJ1-2; TRBD1 agrees at 7 bases. The V gene end was trimmed by 6 bases and the J gene end by 2 bases; junction bases not matched to a gene: 3. CDR3 size: 13 residues. Per germline, CDR1 MDHEN and CDR2 SYDVKM. The DNA of the CDR3 is TGTGCCAGCAGCCCGGGACAGAACTATGGCTACACCTTC. It encodes CASSPGQNYGYTF.

This chain joins TRBV9 and TRBJ2-1; either TRBD1 or TRBD2 may fit D (5 bases each). The CDR3 totals 13 residues. With 2 bases removed from V and 5 bases from J, the gap between germline ends came to 8 bases. Germline V CDR1 and CDR2: SGDLS, YYNGEE. DNA of the CDR3: TGTGCCAGCAGCGTCGGGACCCACAATGAGCAGTTCTTC. This encodes CASSVGTHNEQFF.

The chain has TRBV10-3 and TRBJ2-7; 7 nucleotides match TRBD2. Germline CDR1 and CDR2: ENHRY and SYGVKD. J gave up 1 base and V 5 bases, and 8 bases lay outside the gene matches. This CDR3 has 15 residues. The chain's CDR3 is CAISSVAGASYEQYF. DNA for the CDR3: TGTGCCATCAGTAGCGTAGCGGGTGCATCCTACGAGCAGTACTTC.

On this clone itself: The same CDR3 arises from other DNA sequences in this sample as well. This chain joins TRBV5-1 and TRBJ2-7; D is undetermined. CDR1 is SGHRS, CDR2 YFSETQ, per germline. Trimming cost V 3 bases and J 2 bases, with 3 bases left between them. The CDR3 consists of 11 residues. CDR3 residues: CASSSTYEQYF. CDR3 bases: TGCGCCAGCAGCTCGACCTACGAGCAGTACTTC.

This clone has a single count. The V and J genes are TRBV29-1 and TRBJ1-5, with D unresolved. Deletions cut 5 bases from V and 1 base from J, with 9 bases between. The germline CDR1 and CDR2 sequences are SQVTM and ANQGSEA. This CDR3 is built from 13 residues. The CDR3 here is CSVLNGSNQPQHF. DNA of the CDR3: TGCAGCGTTCTCAACGGAAGCAATCAGCCCCAGCATTTT.

The rearrangement joins TRBV13 to TRBJ1-2, with D maybe TRBD1 (6 bases). Trimming left V 0 bases short and J 0 bases short, with 11 bases between. This CDR3 region has 16 residues. Germline V gene sequence: CDR1 PRHDT, CDR2 FYEKMQ (reference sequence). This CDR3 reads CASSLGGTPANYGYTF. In nucleotides, the CDR3 is TGTGCCAGCAGCTTAGGCGGGACACCCGCTAACTATGGCTACACCTTC.

The chain uses TRBV2 and TRBJ1-5; tentative D call: TRBD1 (5 bases). The germline V gene encodes CDR1 SNHLY and CDR2 FYNNEI. This CDR3 spans 14 amino acids. V gave up 5 bases and J gave up 8 bases, with 16 bases separating them. CDR3 amino acids: CASSLSGGEEPQHF. In nucleotides, the CDR3 is TGTGCCAGCAGTTTAAGCGGGGGTGAGGAGCCCCAGCATTTT.

This chain connects TRBV9 to TRBJ2-5; the match to TRBD2 covers 9 bases. The CDR3 runs to 14 residues. With V trimmed by 3 bases and J by 7 bases, 7 bases remained unmatched. Germline assignment: CDR1 SGDLS and CDR2 YYNGEE. The CDR3 DNA reads TGTGCCAGCAGCGCCAGACTAGCGGCTGGGACCCAGTACTTC. Its protein product is CASSARLAAGTQYF. The whole variable domain, filled in from reference TRBV9 and TRBJ2-5, reads DSGVTQTPKHLITATGQRVTLRCSPRSGDLSVYWYQQSLDQGLQFLIQYYNGEERAKGNILERFSAQQFPDLHSELNLSSLELGDSALYFCASSARLAAGTQYFGPGTRLLVL.

The chain employs TRBV19 and TRBJ1-1; D is ambiguous. Trimming shortened V by 1 base and J by 4 bases, and 10 bases separated the two germline ends. The CDR3 contains 14 residues. CDR1 is LNHDA and CDR2 is SQIVND in the germline V gene (reference sequence). The CDR3 nucleotides are TGTGCCAGTAGTATAGTGACCGGCGGCACTGAAGCTTTCTTT. Translation: CASSIVTGGTEAFF.

The chain couples TRBV28 to TRBJ2-5, with 15 bases that match TRBD2. CDR1 and CDR2 (germline): MDHEN, SYDVKM. The CDR3 runs to 17 residues. After removal of 0 bases from V and 2 bases from J, the junction contained 1 base not matched to a gene. CDR3 DNA sequence: TGTGCCAGCAGTTTATGGGGGACTAGCGGGAGGCAAGAGACCCAGTACTTC. It yields the protein CASSLWGTSGRQETQYF.

The rearrangement joins TRBV25-1 to TRBJ2-2; a weak D match, TRBD2 (6 bases). This CDR3 is built from 17 residues. With 10 bases removed from V and 3 bases from J, the gap between germline ends came to 24 bases. Germline V gene data show CDR1 as MGHDK and CDR2 as SYGVNS. In DNA form, the CDR3 reads TGTGCCACCATACCGGAGGAGCGGGCTCTTTACACCGGGGAGCTGTTTTTT. Translation gives CATIPEERALYTGELFF. The full variable domain, with the rest looked up from reference TRBV25-1 and TRBJ2-2, is EADIYQTPRYLVIGTGKKITLECSQTMGHDKMYWYQQDPGMELHLIHYSYGVNSTEKGDLSSESTVSRIRTEHFPLTLESARPSHTSQYLCATIPEERALYTGELFFGEGSRLTVL.

The chain recombines TRBV7-2 with TRBJ2-5; no clear D. Germline V gives CDR1 SGHTA, CDR2 FQGNSA. The CDR3 spans 13 residues. V shed 2 bases and J shed 2 bases, with 6 bases lying between them. The CDR3 sequence: CASSLLRQETQYF. CDR3 DNA sequence: TGTGCCAGCAGCTTACTTCGGCAAGAGACCCAGTACTTC.

The genes are TRBV2 and TRBJ2-1; D might be TRBD2 (5 bases). Germline values: CDR1 SNHLY, CDR2 FYNNEI. V was trimmed by 3 bases and J by 7 bases, leaving 10 bases between them. The CDR3 loop spans 13 amino acids. The CDR3 DNA reads as TGTGCCAGCAGTGAGGTACGGAGGAATGAGCAGTTCTTC. This gives the protein CASSEVRRNEQFF. The full variable domain, with the rest looked up from reference TRBV2 and TRBJ2-1, is EPEVTQTPSHQVTQMGQEVILRCVPISNHLYFYWYRQILGQKVEFLVSFYNNEISEKSEIFDDQFSVERPDGSNFTLKIRSTKLEDSAMYFCASSEVRRNEQFFGPGTRLTVL.

This clone was picked up one time. The J gene is TRBJ2-3, the V gene TRBV2; D ambiguous. This CDR3 region has 14 residues. The germline CDR1 and CDR2 sequences are SNHLY and FYNNEI. Trimming pared 11 bases from V and 5 bases from J, leaving 20 bases between. The CDR3 DNA sequence: TGTGCCTACAGCATTCGGAGAGCTCAAGATACGCAGTATTTT. Amino acid sequence: CAYSIRRAQDTQYF.

This clone was recorded once. The chain carries TRBV9 and TRBJ1-1, with D possibly TRBD1 on 6 matching bases. The CDR3 contains 15 residues. Between the trimmed V and J ends, which lost 3 bases and 2 bases, there was a span of 14 bases. Germline CDR1 reads SGDLS; CDR2 reads YYNGEE. The CDR3 region has the DNA TGTGCCAGCAGCGCCCGAACAGGGACCAACACTGAAGCTTTCTTT. This gives the protein CASSARTGTNTEAFF.

The chain carries TRBV4-3 and TRBJ2-3, with 7 bases matching TRBD2. The CDR3 sequence is 11 residues long. Trimming cost V 4 bases and J 8 bases; bases outside gene matches: 0. Looked up from germline, CDR1 is LGHNA and CDR2 is YSLEER. The CDR3 here is CASSRGGTQYF. For the CDR3, the DNA is TGCGCCAGCAGCCGCGGGGGTACGCAGTATTTT.

The V call is TRBV10-1, the J call TRBJ2-3; no reliable D call. The V gene lost 5 bases and the J gene lost 5 bases, with 8 bases spanning the gap. CDR1 is WNHNN, CDR2 SYGVQD, per germline (reference sequence). The CDR3 has 12 residues. CDR3 bases: TGCGCCAGCAGTCAGCGTGGAGATACGCAGTATTTT. Protein: CASSQRGDTQYF.